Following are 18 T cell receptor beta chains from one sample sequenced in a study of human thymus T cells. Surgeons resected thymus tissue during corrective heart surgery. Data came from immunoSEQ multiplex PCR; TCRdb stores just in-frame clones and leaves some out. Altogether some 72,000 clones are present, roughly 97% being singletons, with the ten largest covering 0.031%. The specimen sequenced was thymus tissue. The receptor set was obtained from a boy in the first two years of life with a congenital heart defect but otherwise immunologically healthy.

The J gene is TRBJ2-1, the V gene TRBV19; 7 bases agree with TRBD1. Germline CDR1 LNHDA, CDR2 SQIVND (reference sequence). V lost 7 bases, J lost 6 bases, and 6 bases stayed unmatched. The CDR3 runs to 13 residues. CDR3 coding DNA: TGTGCCAGTACCGCAGACAGGGTCAATGAGCAGTTCTTC. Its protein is CASTADRVNEQFF.

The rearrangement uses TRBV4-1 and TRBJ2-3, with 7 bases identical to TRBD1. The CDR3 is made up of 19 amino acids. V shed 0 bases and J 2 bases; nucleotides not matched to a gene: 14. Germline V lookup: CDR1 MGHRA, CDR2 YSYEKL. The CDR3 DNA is TGCGCCAGCAGCCAAGATACCCCCCGAACAGGGGAGCTCACAGATACGCAGTATTTT. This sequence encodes CASSQDTPRTGELTDTQYF.

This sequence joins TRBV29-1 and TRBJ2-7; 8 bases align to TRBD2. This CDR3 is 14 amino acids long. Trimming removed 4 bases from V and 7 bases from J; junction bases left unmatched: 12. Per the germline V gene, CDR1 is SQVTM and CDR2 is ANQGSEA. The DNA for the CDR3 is TGCAGCGTTGTGGGGACTAGGGATTTGAGGGAGCAGTACTTC. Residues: CSVVGTRDLREQYF.

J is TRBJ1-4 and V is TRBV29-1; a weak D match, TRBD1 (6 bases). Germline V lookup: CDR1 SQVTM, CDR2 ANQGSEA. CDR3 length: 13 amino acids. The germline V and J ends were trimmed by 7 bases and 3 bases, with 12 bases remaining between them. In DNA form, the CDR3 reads TGCAGCGCTAGGGGGTGTGCTAATGAAAAACTGTTTTTT. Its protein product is CSARGCANEKLFF. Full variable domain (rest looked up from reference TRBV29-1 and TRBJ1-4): SAVISQKPSRDICQRGTSLTIQCQVDSQVTMMFWYRQQPGQSLTLIATANQGSEATYESGFVIDKFPISRPNLTFSTLTVSNMSPEDSSIYLCSARGCANEKLFFGSGTQLSVL.

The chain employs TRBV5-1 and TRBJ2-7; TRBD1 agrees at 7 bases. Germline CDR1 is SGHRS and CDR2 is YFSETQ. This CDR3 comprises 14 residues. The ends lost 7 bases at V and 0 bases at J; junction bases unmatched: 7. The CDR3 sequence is CASGLGDSSYEQYF. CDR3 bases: TGCGCCAGCGGGCTGGGGGACAGCTCCTACGAGCAGTACTTC.

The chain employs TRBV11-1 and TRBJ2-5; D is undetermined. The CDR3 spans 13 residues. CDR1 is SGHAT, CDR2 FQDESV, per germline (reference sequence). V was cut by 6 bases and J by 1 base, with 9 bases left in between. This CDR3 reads CASRRTLQETQYF. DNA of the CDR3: TGTGCCAGCAGACGAACTCTCCAAGAGACCCAGTACTTC. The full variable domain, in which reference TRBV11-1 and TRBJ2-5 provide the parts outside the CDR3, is EAEVAQSPRYKITEKSQAVAFWCDPISGHATLYWYRQILGQGPELLVQFQDESVVDDSQLPKDRFSAERLKGVDSTLKIQPAELGDSAMYLCASRRTLQETQYFGPGTRLLVL.

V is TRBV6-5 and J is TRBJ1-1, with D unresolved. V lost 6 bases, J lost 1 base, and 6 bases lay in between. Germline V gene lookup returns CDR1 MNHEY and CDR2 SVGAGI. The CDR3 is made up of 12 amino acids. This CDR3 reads CASSRKNTEAFF. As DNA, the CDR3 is TGTGCCAGCAGCCGAAAGAACACTGAAGCTTTCTTT.

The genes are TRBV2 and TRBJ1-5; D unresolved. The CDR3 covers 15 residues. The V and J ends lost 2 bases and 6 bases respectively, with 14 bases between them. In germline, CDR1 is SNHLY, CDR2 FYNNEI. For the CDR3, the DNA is TGTGCCAGCAGTGAACGGAGGCCCCAAGGTCAGCCCCAGCATTTT. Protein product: CASSERRPQGQPQHF.

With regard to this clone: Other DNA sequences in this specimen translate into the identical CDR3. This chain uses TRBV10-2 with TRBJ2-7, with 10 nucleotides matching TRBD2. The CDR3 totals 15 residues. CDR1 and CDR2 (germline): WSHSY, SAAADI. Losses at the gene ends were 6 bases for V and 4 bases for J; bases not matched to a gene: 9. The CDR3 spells CASSVIAGGTYEQYF. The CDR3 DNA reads TGCGCCAGCAGCGTTATAGCGGGGGGCACTTACGAGCAGTACTTC.

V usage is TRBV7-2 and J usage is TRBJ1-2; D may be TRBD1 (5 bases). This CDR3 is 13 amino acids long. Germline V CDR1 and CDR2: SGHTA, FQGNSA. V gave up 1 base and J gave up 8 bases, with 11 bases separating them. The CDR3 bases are TGTGCCAGCAGCTTAGGGGGGTATTCGGGCTACACCTTC. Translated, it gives CASSLGGYSGYTF.

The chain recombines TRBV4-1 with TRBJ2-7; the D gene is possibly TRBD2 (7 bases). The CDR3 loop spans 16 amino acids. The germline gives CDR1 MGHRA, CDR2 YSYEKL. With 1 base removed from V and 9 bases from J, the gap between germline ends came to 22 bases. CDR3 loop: CASSQGGGRAAFGQYF. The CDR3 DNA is TGCGCCAGCAGCCAAGGGGGGGGCAGGGCAGCCTTTGGGCAGTACTTC.

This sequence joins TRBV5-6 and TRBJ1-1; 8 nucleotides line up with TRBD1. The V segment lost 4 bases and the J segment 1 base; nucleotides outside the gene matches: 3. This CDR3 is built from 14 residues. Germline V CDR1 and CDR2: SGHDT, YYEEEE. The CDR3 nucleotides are TGTGCCAGCAGCACGGGACAGGAGAACACTGAAGCTTTCTTT. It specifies CASSTGQENTEAFF. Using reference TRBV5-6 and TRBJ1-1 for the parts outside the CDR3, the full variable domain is DAGVTQSPTHLIKTRGQQVTLRCSPKSGHDTVSWYQQALGQGPQFIFQYYEEEERQRGNFPDRFSGHQFPNYSSELNVNALLLGDSALYLCASSTGQENTEAFFGQGTRLTVV.

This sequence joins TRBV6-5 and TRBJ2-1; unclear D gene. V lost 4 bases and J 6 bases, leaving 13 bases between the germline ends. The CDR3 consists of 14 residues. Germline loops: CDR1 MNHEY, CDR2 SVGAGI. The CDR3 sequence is CASSSRRSLNEQFF. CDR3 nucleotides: TGTGCCAGCAGTTCCCGGCGTTCCCTCAATGAGCAGTTCTTC.

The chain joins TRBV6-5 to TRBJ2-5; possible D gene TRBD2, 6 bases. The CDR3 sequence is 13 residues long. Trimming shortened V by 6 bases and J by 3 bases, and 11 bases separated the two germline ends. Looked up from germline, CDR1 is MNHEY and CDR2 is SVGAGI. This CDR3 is CASSHGGEETQYF. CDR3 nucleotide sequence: TGTGCCAGCAGCCACGGGGGAGAAGAGACCCAGTACTTC.

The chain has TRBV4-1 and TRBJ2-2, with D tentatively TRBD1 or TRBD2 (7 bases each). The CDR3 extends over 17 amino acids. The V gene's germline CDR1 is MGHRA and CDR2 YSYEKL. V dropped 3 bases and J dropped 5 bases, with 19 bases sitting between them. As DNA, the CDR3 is TGCGCCAGCAGCCAGTCCCTGACAGGGCGGGGGACCGGGGAGCTGTTTTTT. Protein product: CASSQSLTGRGTGELFF.

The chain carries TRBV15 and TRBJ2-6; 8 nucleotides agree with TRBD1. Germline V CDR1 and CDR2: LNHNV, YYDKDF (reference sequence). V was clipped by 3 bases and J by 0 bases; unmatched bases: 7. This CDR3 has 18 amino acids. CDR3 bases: TGTGCCACCAGCAGCCCTGGACAGGGAGACTCTGGGGCCAACGTCCTGACTTTC. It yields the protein CATSSPGQGDSGANVLTF.

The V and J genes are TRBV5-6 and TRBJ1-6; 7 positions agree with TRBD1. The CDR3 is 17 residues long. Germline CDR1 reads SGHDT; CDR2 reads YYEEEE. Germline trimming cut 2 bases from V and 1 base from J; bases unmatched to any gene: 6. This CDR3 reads CASSFRQGGSYNSPLHF. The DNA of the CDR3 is TGTGCCAGCAGCTTCCGACAGGGAGGATCCTATAATTCACCCCTCCACTTT. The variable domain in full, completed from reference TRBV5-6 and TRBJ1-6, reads DAGVTQSPTHLIKTRGQQVTLRCSPKSGHDTVSWYQQALGQGPQFIFQYYEEEERQRGNFPDRFSGHQFPNYSSELNVNALLLGDSALYLCASSFRQGGSYNSPLHFGNGTRLTVT.

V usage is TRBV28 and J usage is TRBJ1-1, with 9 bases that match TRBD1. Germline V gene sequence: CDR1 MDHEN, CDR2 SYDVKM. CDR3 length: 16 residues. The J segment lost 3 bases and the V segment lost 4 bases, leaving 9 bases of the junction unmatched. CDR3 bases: TGTGCCAGCAGTTCCCGGGACAGGGTTGACGACACTGAAGCTTTCTTT. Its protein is CASSSRDRVDDTEAFF.